The next 10 T cell receptor beta chains were all read from a single sample in a study of cytomegalovirus exposure and HLA in healthy donors. The PCR employed 60 Vbeta primers together with 13 Jbeta primers. Clones were read by immunoSEQ multiplex PCR, and TCRdb kept only the in-frame ones, dropping some. In the table there are 85,000 to 120,000 clones, roughly 80% of which are singletons. Sequenced input: PBMCs. These receptors were taken from a man aged 60 to 75 in good health and CMV-seronegative.

This chain joins TRBV7-2 and TRBJ2-3; TRBD2 matches 9 bases. V dropped 4 bases and J dropped 5; count of bases not matched to a gene: 10. Germline V gene data show CDR1 as SGHTA and CDR2 as FQGNSA. The CDR3 has 16 amino acids. The CDR3: CASSSYRRGGGDTQYF. The CDR3 nucleotides are TGTGCCAGCAGCTCCTACAGGCGGGGGGGAGGAGATACGCAGTATTTT.

V usage is TRBV7-3 and J usage is TRBJ2-6, with D unclear. CDR1 is SGHTA and CDR2 is FQGTGA in the germline V gene. V was pared by 0 bases and J by 3 bases, with 9 bases between. CDR3 length: 16 amino acids. The DNA of the CDR3 is TGTGCCAGCAGCTTAACAGCAGGTGGTGGGGCCAACGTCCTGACTTTC. Amino acids: CASSLTAGGGANVLTF. The full variable domain, in which reference TRBV7-3 and TRBJ2-6 provide the parts outside the CDR3, is GAGVSQTPSNKVTEKGKYVELRCDPISGHTALYWYRQSLGQGPEFLIYFQGTGAADDSGLPNDRFFAVRPEGSVSTLKIQRTERGDSAVYLCASSLTAGGGANVLTFGAGSRLTVL.

This clone turned up a few times. The chain recombines TRBV2 with TRBJ2-7; D ambiguous. This CDR3 contains 12 residues. CDR1 is SNHLY and CDR2 is FYNNEI in the germline V gene. V was cut by 6 bases and J by 2 bases, with 8 bases left in between. The CDR3 sequence is CASSYPAYEQYF. CDR3 nucleotide sequence: TGTGCCAGCAGCTACCCGGCCTACGAGCAGTACTTC.

The rearrangement joins TRBV4-3 to TRBJ1-6; TRBD1 agrees at 9 bases. Losses at the gene ends were 4 bases for V and 7 bases for J; bases not matched to a gene: 5. The CDR3 is made up of 15 amino acids. Germline CDR1 reads LGHNA; CDR2 reads YSLEER. DNA for the CDR3: TGCGCCAGCAGCCTTTGGACAGGGGAGAATTCACCCCTCCACTTT. It is translated as CASSLWTGENSPLHF.

The chain carries TRBV7-8 and TRBJ1-6; no definite D call. Trimming pared 5 bases from V and 5 bases from J, leaving 7 bases between. The germline gives CDR1 SGHVS, CDR2 FQNEAQ. The CDR3 extends over 13 amino acids. The CDR3 DNA reads as TGTGCCAGCAGCCAAGACAATAATTCACCCCTCCACTTT. This translates into CASSQDNNSPLHF.

The gene calls are TRBV6-5 and TRBJ1-1; 7 bases agree with TRBD1. The CDR3 extends over 15 amino acids. V shed 5 bases, J shed 6 bases, and the junction held 12 bases outside the gene matches. CDR1 is MNHEY and CDR2 is SVGAGI in the germline V gene. In DNA, the CDR3 is TGTGCCAGCAGTCCCCCGACAGGGAACCCCGCTGAAGCTTTCTTT. Translated, it gives CASSPPTGNPAEAFF.

The count of this clone is one. The CDR3, as DNA: TGCGCCAGCAGCCAAGAAGGACAGTATAATTCACCCCTCCACTTT. This sequence encodes CASSQEGQYNSPLHF. The V call is TRBV4-3, the J call TRBJ1-6; possible D gene TRBD1, 6 bases. This CDR3 is built from 15 residues. Germline CDR1 LGHNA, CDR2 YSLEER. Trimming shortened V by 0 bases and J by 4 bases, and 7 bases separated the two germline ends.

This chain joins TRBV19 and TRBJ1-5; weak D call: TRBD1 (5 bases). V lost 10 bases and J 0 bases, leaving 16 bases between the germline ends. The germline CDR1 and CDR2 sequences are LNHDA and SQIVND (reference sequence). The CDR3 loop spans 15 amino acids. The CDR3 bases are TGTGCCATTGGGGCGAGTTCTTATAGCAATCAGCCCCAGCATTTT. Translation: CAIGASSYSNQPQHF.

V usage is TRBV4-3 and J usage is TRBJ2-2; 12 bases line up with TRBD2. Germline lookup yields CDR1 LGHNA and CDR2 YSLEER. V shed 2 bases and J 4 bases; nucleotides not matched to a gene: 5. The CDR3 has 17 residues. CDR3 amino acids: CASSQLAGGGPTGELFF. CDR3 in DNA: TGCGCCAGCAGCCAACTAGCGGGGGGGGGTCCCACCGGGGAGCTGTTTTTT.

The chain recombines TRBV7-8 with TRBJ2-3; D is perhaps TRBD1 (6 bases). The germline V gene has CDR1 SGHVS and CDR2 FQNEAQ. The CDR3 covers 15 residues. The ends were cut back, 4 bases at V and 0 bases at J, with 11 bases in the middle. The CDR3 is CASSSGTTSTDTQYF. The CDR3 nucleotides read TGTGCCAGCAGCTCTGGGACAACGAGCACAGATACGCAGTATTTT.